Listed below are T cell receptor beta chains from one sample, sequenced in a study of patients and donors after allogeneic stem cell transplantation. TCRdb passed the RT-PCR reads through MiXCR, listing each CDR3 protein once. Here the sample spans about 960,000 distinct CDR3 sequences, around 17% being singletons. The sequenced sample was blood, either unsorted or a sorted T cell fraction (not recorded which). The receptors stem from a human donor who was either an allogeneic HSCT recipient or a stem cell or donor lymphocyte infusion donor (not recorded which). It is not recorded whose cells these are; they may come from a transplant donor. CDR3s include the opening cysteine and the closing phenylalanine or tryptophan. Each record gives: J gene, D gene, clone size, CDR3 length, V gene, CDR3 protein, CDR3 DNA. A D gene is named only where the DNA matches it firmly. Size is omitted from some rows. Given values are once, few, many or a class for expanded clones.

TRBJ1-1 TRBD1 . 13 TRBV29-1 CSGYRGVNTEAFF TGCAGCGGGTACAGGGGGGTGAATACTGAAGCTTTCTTT
TRBJ2-1 TRBD2 . 14 TRBV10-3 CAISRTSGSNEQFF TGTGCCATCAGCAGGACTAGCGGGAGTAATGAGCAGTTCTTC
TRBJ2-7 . . 13 TRBV7-2 CASSGLGGYEQYF TGTGCCAGCAGTGGGCTCGGGGGCTACGAGCAGTACTTC
TRBJ1-1 TRBD1 . 16 TRBV12-3/TRBV12-4 CASSDKQGAGWTEAFF TGTGCCAGCAGTGATAAGCAGGGGGCAGGTTGGACTGAAGCTTTCTTT
TRBJ2-7 TRBD2 few 14 TRBV11-2 CASSQLARPGEQYF TGTGCCAGCAGTCAACTAGCGCGGCCTGGAGAGCAGTACTTC
TRBJ2-7 . . 15 TRBV27 CASSSLRGLNYEQYF TGTGCCAGCAGTTCTCTCCGAGGACTGAACTACGAGCAGTACTTC
TRBJ2-2 . . 17 TRBV7-2 CASSLEYGLKNTGELFF TGTGCCAGCAGCTTAGAGTACGGGTTAAAGAACACCGGGGAGCTGTTTTTT
TRBJ2-1 . . 12 TRBV7-8 CASSLQVDEQFF TGTGCCAGCAGCCTGCAGGTCGATGAGCAGTTCTTC
TRBJ2-2 . . 12 TRBV10-3 CAAQPGSGELFF TGTGCCGCCCAACCGGGGTCCGGGGAGCTGTTTTTT
TRBJ1-2 . . 12 TRBV6-5 CASGTLNYGYTF TGTGCCAGCGGAACCTTAAACTATGGCTACACCTTC
TRBJ2-1 TRBD2 once 15 TRBV6-2/TRBV6-3 CASSLLALLYNEQFF TGTGCCAGCAGTTTACTAGCGCTCCTATACAATGAGCAGTTCTTC
TRBJ1-2 . few 13 TRBV7-9 CASSFRDRWGYTF TGTGCCAGCAGCTTTAGGGACCGTTGGGGCTACACCTTC
TRBJ2-1 . few 11 TRBV30 CAWTSLHEQFF TGTGCCTGGACTAGCCTCCATGAGCAGTTCTTC
TRBJ2-4 . few 11 TRBV29-1 CSVVLENIQYF TGCAGCGTTGTGCTCGAAAACATTCAGTACTTC
TRBJ1-4 TRBD1 few 14 TRBV12-3/TRBV12-4 CASSTQGKGEKLFF TGTGCCAGCAGTACACAGGGGAAGGGTGAAAAACTGTTTTTT
TRBJ1-6 . few 15 TRBV20-1 CSAPTGQLENSPLHF TGCAGTGCACCTACAGGACAGCTTGAGAATTCACCCCTCCACTTT
TRBJ2-7 . few 12 TRBV30 CAWGRVSYEQYF TGTGCCTGGGGACGGGTCTCCTACGAGCAGTACTTC
TRBJ2-5 . . 13 TRBV15 CATSRDSLQTQYF TGTGCCACCAGCAGAGATAGCCTCCAGACCCAGTACTTC
TRBJ1-2 . many 14 TRBV12-3/TRBV12-4 CASSFRDRRDGYTF TGTGCCAGCAGTTTCCGTGACCGTAGGGATGGCTACACCTTC
TRBJ2-2 . few 17 TRBV19 CASSILLTGASTGELFF TGTGCCAGTAGTATTCTATTGACAGGCGCCAGCACCGGGGAGCTGTTTTTT
TRBJ2-1 . few 13 TRBV7-7 CASSLIKENEQFF TGTGCCAGCAGCTTAATTAAGGAAAATGAGCAGTTCTTC
TRBJ2-1 . few 15 TRBV7-9 CASSLISGYYNEQFF TGTGCCAGCAGCTTAATTAGCGGTTACTACAATGAGCAGTTCTTC
TRBJ1-1 . . 14 TRBV6-1 CASPLSRGDTEAFF TGTGCCAGCCCGCTAAGCAGGGGAGACACTGAAGCTTTCTTT
TRBJ2-1 . . 13 TRBV7-9 CASSLTSIYEQFF TGTGCCAGCAGCTTAACTAGCATCTATGAGCAGTTCTTC
TRBJ2-3 TRBD2 many 17 TRBV12-3/TRBV12-4 CASSLTWLREITDTQYF TGTGCCAGCAGTTTAACTTGGTTGCGGGAGATCACAGATACGCAGTATTTT
TRBJ1-1 TRBD1 . 15 TRBV30 CAWVPGQRLNTEAFF TGTGCCTGGGTCCCGGGACAGAGACTGAACACTGAAGCTTTCTTT
TRBJ2-5 TRBD1 few 16 TRBV4-1 CASSQVGDRERETQYF TGCGCCAGCAGCCAAGTGGGGGACAGGGAACGAGAGACCCAGTACTTC
TRBJ1-2 . few 14 TRBV7-9 CASSLGGTAHGYTF TGTGCCAGCAGCTTAGGAGGGACCGCACATGGCTACACCTTC
TRBJ2-7 . . 13 TRBV15 CATTPSPSAEQYF TGTGCCACCACCCCATCCCCGAGTGCCGAGCAGTACTTC
TRBJ1-1 . . 14 TRBV2 CASSVSVMNTEAFF TGTGCCAGCAGTGTAAGCGTTATGAACACTGAAGCTTTCTTT
TRBJ2-3 TRBD1 . 15 TRBV3-1 CASRDRSGSTDTQYF TGTGCCAGCAGGGACAGGTCGGGGAGCACAGATACGCAGTATTTT
TRBJ1-5 . many 14 TRBV12-3/TRBV12-4 CASSPGRDNQPQHF TGTGCCAGCAGCCCAGGACGGGACAATCAGCCCCAGCATTTT
TRBJ2-1 . few 13 TRBV29-1 CSGCRGSYNEQFF TGCAGCGGTTGTAGGGGCAGTTACAATGAGCAGTTCTTC
TRBJ2-2 TRBD2 . 18 TRBV5-1 CASSPRGLGRSNTGELFF TGCGCCAGCAGCCCGCGGGGACTAGGTCGTTCGAACACCGGGGAGCTGTTTTTT
TRBJ1-6 . many 14 TRBV12-3/TRBV12-4 CASSSSSYNSPLHF TGTGCCAGCAGTTCTAGCTCCTATAATTCACCCCTCCACTTT
TRBJ2-1 TRBD2 . 17 TRBV5-1 CASSWRLAGGSYNEQFF TGCGCCAGCAGCTGGAGACTAGCGGGAGGGTCCTACAATGAGCAGTTCTTC
TRBJ2-5 TRBD2 few 16 TRBV7-9 CASSFGLAGVKETQYF TGTGCCAGCAGCTTCGGACTAGCGGGGGTCAAAGAGACCCAGTACTTC
TRBJ1-1 . . 13 TRBV24-1 CATSDALGARAFF TGTGCCACCAGTGATGCCCTTGGGGCGAGAGCTTTCTTT
TRBJ2-7 TRBD1 . 15 TRBV5-4 CASSVPGTGGGEQYF TGTGCCAGCAGCGTTCCCGGGACAGGGGGAGGCGAGCAGTACTTC
TRBJ1-5 TRBD1 . 14 TRBV6-1 CATKGQGAKQPQHF TGTGCCACCAAGGGACAGGGGGCGAAACAGCCCCAGCATTTT
TRBJ2-1 . . 14 TRBV5-1 CASSLDNRGNEQFF TGCGCCAGCAGCTTGGACAATCGGGGCAATGAGCAGTTCTTC
TRBJ2-2 . . 13 TRBV19 CAGLAENTGELFF TGCGCGGGGCTGGCAGAAAACACCGGGGAGCTGTTTTTT
TRBJ1-5 TRBD1 once 18 TRBV6-1 CASILWRPGQGGRQPQHF TGTGCCAGCATCCTTTGGCGTCCTGGACAGGGAGGAAGGCAGCCCCAGCATTTT
TRBJ2-3 TRBD2 . 16 TRBV5-6 CASSLPGLQSTDTQYF TGTGCCAGCAGCTTACCGGGACTACAAAGCACAGATACGCAGTATTTT
TRBJ2-7 TRBD2 . 14 TRBV9 CASSVAGTNYEQYF TGTGCCAGCAGCGTAGCCGGGACTAACTACGAGCAGTACTTC
TRBJ2-2 . . 15 TRBV9 CASTPHGRNTGELFF TGTGCCAGCACCCCCCACGGGAGGAACACCGGGGAGCTGTTTTTT
TRBJ2-5 TRBD2 . 12 TRBV6-6 CASSAGEETQYF TGTGCCAGCAGTGCGGGGGAAGAGACCCAGTACTTC
TRBJ2-7 . . 14 TRBV20-1 CSARADSLNREQYF TGCAGTGCTAGGGCGGACAGTCTCAATCGGGAGCAGTACTTC
TRBJ2-3 TRBD2 . 19 TRBV5-6 CASSLGLAVDVPSTDTQYF TGTGCCAGCAGCTTGGGACTAGCGGTGGACGTCCCGAGCACAGATACGCAGTATTTT
TRBJ2-1 TRBD2 . 18 TRBV7-8 CASSSRTSGSTNYNEQFF TGTGCCAGCAGCTCCAGGACTAGCGGGAGTACGAACTACAATGAGCAGTTCTTC
TRBJ2-7 TRBD1 few 14 TRBV6-2/TRBV6-3 CASRPPGQAYEQYF TGTGCCAGCAGACCACCGGGACAGGCCTACGAGCAGTACTTC
TRBJ2-5 . few 16 TRBV3-1 CASSNQVWGGQETQYF TGTGCCAGCAGCAACCAAGTATGGGGCGGGCAAGAGACCCAGTACTTC
TRBJ2-7 TRBD2 . 16 TRBV5-1 CASSYTSSGSSYEQYF TGCGCCAGCAGCTACACATCTAGCGGGAGCTCCTACGAGCAGTACTTC
TRBJ2-4 . few 13 TRBV6-1 CASSRSLAGIQYF TGTGCCAGCAGTCGAAGCCTAGCTGGAATTCAGTACTTC
TRBJ1-1 TRBD1 . 15 TRBV3-1 CASSQRGQDGTEAFF TGTGCCAGCAGCCAAAGGGGACAGGATGGGACTGAAGCTTTCTTT
TRBJ2-3 TRBD2 once 16 TRBV9 CASSVFPGLVADTQYF TGTGCCAGCAGCGTCTTTCCGGGACTAGTCGCAGATACGCAGTATTTT
TRBJ2-3 . few 15 TRBV29-1 CSVQAPRKGPDTQYF TGCAGCGTTCAAGCCCCGCGTAAAGGGCCAGATACGCAGTATTTT
TRBJ2-3 TRBD1 few 15 TRBV5-5 CASSHRDRGLRTQYF TGTGCCAGCAGCCACCGGGACAGGGGGCTTCGTACGCAGTATTTT
TRBJ2-2 . few 13 TRBV5-6 CASSLAQPGELFF TGTGCCAGCAGCTTGGCCCAGCCCGGGGAGCTGTTTTTT